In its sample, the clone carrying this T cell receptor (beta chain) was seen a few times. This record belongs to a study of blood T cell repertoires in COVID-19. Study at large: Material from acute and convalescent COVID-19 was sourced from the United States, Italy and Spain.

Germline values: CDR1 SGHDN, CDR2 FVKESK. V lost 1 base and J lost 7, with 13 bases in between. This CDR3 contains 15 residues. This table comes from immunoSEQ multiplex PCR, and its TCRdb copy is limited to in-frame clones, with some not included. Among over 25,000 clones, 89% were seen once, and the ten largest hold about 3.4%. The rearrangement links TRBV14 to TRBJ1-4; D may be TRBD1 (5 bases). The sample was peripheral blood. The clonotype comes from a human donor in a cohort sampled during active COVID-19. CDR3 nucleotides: TGTGCCAGCAGCCAAGGAGGAGGGGCTGGTGAAAAACTGTTTTTT. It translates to CASSQGGGAGEKLFF.